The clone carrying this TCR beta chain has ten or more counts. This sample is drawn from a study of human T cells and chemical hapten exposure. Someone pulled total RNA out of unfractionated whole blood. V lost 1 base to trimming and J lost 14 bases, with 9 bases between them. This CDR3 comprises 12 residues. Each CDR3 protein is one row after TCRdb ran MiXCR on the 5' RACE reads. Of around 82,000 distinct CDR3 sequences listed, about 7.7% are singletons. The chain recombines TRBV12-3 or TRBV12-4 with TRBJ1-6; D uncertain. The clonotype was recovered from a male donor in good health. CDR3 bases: TGTGCCAGCAGTTTAGTAATCTCGTCCCTCCACTTT. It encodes CASSLVISSLHF.